Listed below are T cell receptor beta chains from one sample, sequenced in a study of cytomegalovirus exposure and HLA in healthy donors. Here immunoSEQ multiplex PCR was the method, and the copy in TCRdb shows in-frame clones only, minus some. Of approximately 130,000 clones listed, around 77% were seen once; the top ten hold less than 6%. Sequences were obtained from PBMCs. Receptor source: a man younger than 30 in good health and CMV-seropositive. CDR3s include the opening cysteine and the closing phenylalanine or tryptophan. Each record gives: V gene, D gene, clone size, J gene, CDR3 protein, CDR3 DNA. A D gene is named only where the DNA matches it firmly. A row's size may be missing; if present it is once, few, many or a size class.

v_call: TRBV7-9
d_call: TRBD1
clone_size: NA
j_call: TRBJ1-4
cdr3_aa: CASRSISGRRGDEKLFF
cdr3_nt: TGTGCCAGCAGAAGCATCTCAGGGCGCAGGGGGGATGAAAAACTGTTTTTT

v_call: TRBV7-6
d_call: TRBD2
clone_size: once
j_call: TRBJ2-5
cdr3_aa: CASSPRRGEETQYF
cdr3_nt: TGTGCCAGCAGCCCGCGTCGGGGGGAAGAGACCCAGTACTTC

v_call: TRBV27
d_call: NA
clone_size: few
j_call: TRBJ2-7
cdr3_aa: CASSSWTANTYEQYF
cdr3_nt: TGTGCCAGCAGTTCTTGGACAGCGAACACCTACGAGCAGTACTTC

v_call: TRBV19
d_call: TRBD1
clone_size: NA
j_call: TRBJ2-1
cdr3_aa: CASSSRGQGADEQFF
cdr3_nt: TGTGCCAGTAGTTCTCGGGGACAGGGGGCTGATGAGCAGTTCTTC

v_call: TRBV28
d_call: TRBD1
clone_size: NA
j_call: TRBJ1-2
cdr3_aa: CASKRQGFGYTF
cdr3_nt: TGTGCCAGCAAGCGACAGGGTTTTGGCTACACCTTC

v_call: TRBV6-1
d_call: NA
clone_size: NA
j_call: TRBJ2-1
cdr3_aa: CASSPGWNEQFF
cdr3_nt: TGTGCCAGCAGTCCGGGGTGGAATGAGCAGTTCTTC

v_call: TRBV14
d_call: NA
clone_size: NA
j_call: TRBJ2-2
cdr3_aa: CASSPANTGELFF
cdr3_nt: TGTGCCAGCAGCCCGGCGAACACCGGGGAGCTGTTTTTT

v_call: TRBV19
d_call: TRBD1
clone_size: NA
j_call: TRBJ2-3
cdr3_aa: CASSIMGQGAADTQYF
cdr3_nt: TGTGCCAGTAGTATAATGGGACAGGGGGCTGCAGATACGCAGTATTTT

v_call: TRBV28
d_call: NA
clone_size: NA
j_call: TRBJ1-2
cdr3_aa: CASSLRHSDVGGYTF
cdr3_nt: TGTGCCAGCAGTTTGAGGCATTCGGATGTGGGTGGCTACACCTTC

v_call: TRBV4-1
d_call: NA
clone_size: NA
j_call: TRBJ2-1
cdr3_aa: CASSQGVVSYNEQFF
cdr3_nt: TGCGCCAGCAGCCAGGGCGTAGTCTCCTACAATGAGCAGTTCTTC

v_call: TRBV5-1
d_call: TRBD2
clone_size: NA
j_call: TRBJ2-1
cdr3_aa: CASSSGTSTINEQFF
cdr3_nt: TGCGCCAGCAGCTCTGGGACTAGCACCATCAATGAGCAGTTCTTC

v_call: TRBV6-1
d_call: NA
clone_size: once
j_call: TRBJ1-2
cdr3_aa: CASSEAGAYYGYTF
cdr3_nt: TGTGCCAGCAGTGAAGCGGGGGCATACTATGGCTACACCTTC

v_call: TRBV18
d_call: TRBD1
clone_size: NA
j_call: TRBJ1-1
cdr3_aa: CASSPQGVGSTEAFF
cdr3_nt: TGTGCCAGCTCACCGCAGGGGGTGGGGAGCACTGAAGCTTTCTTT

v_call: TRBV11-2
d_call: TRBD1
clone_size: NA
j_call: TRBJ1-1
cdr3_aa: CASSLGPGGNTEAFF
cdr3_nt: TGTGCCAGCAGCTTAGGGCCAGGGGGAAACACTGAAGCTTTCTTT

v_call: TRBV19
d_call: TRBD1
clone_size: NA
j_call: TRBJ2-7
cdr3_aa: CASSFETGDEQYF
cdr3_nt: TGTGCCAGTAGTTTCGAGACAGGGGACGAGCAGTACTTC

v_call: TRBV6-1
d_call: NA
clone_size: NA
j_call: TRBJ1-1
cdr3_aa: CASSERGRTEAFF
cdr3_nt: TGTGCCAGCAGTGAAAGAGGGAGGACTGAAGCTTTCTTT

v_call: TRBV7-9
d_call: NA
clone_size: NA
j_call: TRBJ1-2
cdr3_aa: CASSLGLHYGYTF
cdr3_nt: TGTGCCAGCAGCTTAGGGCTGCACTATGGCTACACCTTC

v_call: TRBV29-1
d_call: TRBD2
clone_size: NA
j_call: TRBJ2-4
cdr3_aa: CSVGAELAGVVAKNSQYF
cdr3_nt: TGCAGCGTTGGAGCGGAACTAGCGGGGGTAGTAGCCAAAAACAGTCAGTACTTC

v_call: TRBV27
d_call: TRBD1
clone_size: NA
j_call: TRBJ2-7
cdr3_aa: CASSLTGTGNPSYEQYF
cdr3_nt: TGTGCCAGCAGTTTGACCGGGACAGGAAATCCTTCCTACGAGCAGTACTTC

v_call: TRBV28
d_call: NA
clone_size: NA
j_call: TRBJ1-1
cdr3_aa: CASSLLQDQTEAFF
cdr3_nt: TGTGCCAGCAGTTTACTACAGGATCAGACTGAAGCTTTCTTT

v_call: TRBV25-1
d_call: NA
clone_size: NA
j_call: TRBJ1-6
cdr3_aa: CASSELQGDNSPLHF
cdr3_nt: TGTGCCAGCAGTGAGTTACAGGGCGACAATTCACCCCTCCACTTT

v_call: TRBV10-1
d_call: TRBD1
clone_size: NA
j_call: TRBJ1-1
cdr3_aa: CASSGGGGFTEAFF
cdr3_nt: TGCGCCAGCAGTGGAGGAGGGGGCTTCACTGAAGCTTTCTTT

v_call: TRBV2
d_call: NA
clone_size: NA
j_call: TRBJ1-2
cdr3_aa: CASSESWSGYGYTF
cdr3_nt: TGTGCCAGCAGTGAAAGTTGGTCGGGCTATGGCTACACCTTC

v_call: TRBV20-1
d_call: NA
clone_size: NA
j_call: TRBJ2-7
cdr3_aa: CSARASSEQYF
cdr3_nt: TGCAGTGCTAGAGCATCCAGCGAGCAGTACTTC

v_call: TRBV7-2
d_call: NA
clone_size: NA
j_call: TRBJ1-4
cdr3_aa: CASSWTGNEKLFF
cdr3_nt: TGTGCCAGCAGCTGGACGGGAAATGAAAAACTGTTTTTT

v_call: TRBV28
d_call: TRBD1
clone_size: NA
j_call: TRBJ1-5
cdr3_aa: CASSTRGQGGQPQHF
cdr3_nt: TGTGCCAGCAGCACTAGGGGACAGGGGGGCCAGCCCCAGCATTTT

v_call: TRBV6-1
d_call: NA
clone_size: NA
j_call: TRBJ2-5
cdr3_aa: CASSLSRVETQYF
cdr3_nt: TGTGCCAGCAGTTTAAGCAGGGTCGAGACCCAGTACTTC

v_call: TRBV28
d_call: NA
clone_size: NA
j_call: TRBJ1-2
cdr3_aa: CASSLGRNYGYTF
cdr3_nt: TGTGCCAGCAGTTTAGGGAGGAACTATGGCTACACCTTC

v_call: TRBV20-1
d_call: NA
clone_size: NA
j_call: TRBJ1-1
cdr3_aa: CSASAAFF
cdr3_nt: TGCAGTGCTAGTGCGGCTTTCTTT

v_call: TRBV7-9
d_call: NA
clone_size: NA
j_call: TRBJ1-2
cdr3_aa: CASSSYYLENDYGYTF
cdr3_nt: TGTGCCAGCAGCTCTTATTATCTGGAGAACGACTATGGCTACACCTTC

v_call: TRBV11-2
d_call: TRBD1
clone_size: NA
j_call: TRBJ1-1
cdr3_aa: CASRLTGVGTEAFF
cdr3_nt: TGTGCCAGCAGACTCACAGGGGTAGGGACTGAAGCTTTCTTT

v_call: TRBV14
d_call: NA
clone_size: few
j_call: TRBJ1-2
cdr3_aa: CASSQQALRTSNYGYTF
cdr3_nt: TGTGCCAGCAGCCAACAAGCCCTTCGAACTTCTAACTATGGCTACACCTTC

v_call: TRBV6-1
d_call: TRBD1
clone_size: NA
j_call: TRBJ1-2
cdr3_aa: CASSDLDRGGYTF
cdr3_nt: TGTGCCAGCAGTGACCTCGACAGGGGCGGCTACACCTTC

v_call: TRBV7-9
d_call: NA
clone_size: NA
j_call: TRBJ1-3
cdr3_aa: CASSRGSTGNTIYF
cdr3_nt: TGTGCCAGCAGCCGGGGTTCAACTGGAAACACCATATATTTT